The rows below give T cell receptor beta chains drawn from one sample of a study of blood T cell repertoires in COVID-19. Clones were read by immunoSEQ multiplex PCR, and TCRdb kept only the in-frame ones, dropping some. The sample has 250,000 to 300,000 clones, 82% seen once. Material for sequencing was peripheral blood. The origin of the receptors is a young woman with acute or convalescent COVID-19. Both conserved end residues are part of each CDR3. The D gene is left open where the match is weak. Some rows have no size entry. The others give once, few or many, or a class for an expanded clone.

V gene,J gene,clone size,D gene,CDR3 DNA,CDR3 protein
TRBV9,TRBJ2-7,once,TRBD1,TGTGCCAGCAGCGGGACGGGACAGGCTACCTACGAGCAGTACTTC,CASSGTGQATYEQYF
TRBV15,TRBJ1-2,few,TRBD1,TGTGCCACCAGCGGGACAGAGTTGTCCTATGGCTACACCTTC,CATSGTELSYGYTF
TRBV2,TRBJ2-7,NA,TRBD1,TGTGCCAGCAGGGGACAGGGTTACTACGAGCAGTACTTC,CASRGQGYYEQYF
TRBV2,TRBJ1-2,NA,TRBD1,TGTGCCAGCATGACCGGGACAGGGCTCCGCTGCACCTTC,CASMTGTGLRCTF
TRBV15,TRBJ1-3,few,NA,TGTGCCAGCGGGGCCTCTGGAAACACCATATATTTT,CASGASGNTIYF
TRBV4-3,TRBJ2-5,NA,NA,TGCGCCAGCAGCCAAGATCTTCCGCAGGGTCAAGAGACCCAGTACTTC,CASSQDLPQGQETQYF
TRBV5-1,TRBJ2-7,NA,NA,TGCGCCAGCAGCTCCTCACAGGGTTTGTACGAGCAGTACTTC,CASSSSQGLYEQYF
TRBV7-6,TRBJ2-7,once,TRBD1,TGTGCCAGCAGCGGCCACCGGGACAGTGCCTACGAGCAGTACTTC,CASSGHRDSAYEQYF
TRBV5-4,TRBJ1-4,NA,TRBD1,TGTGCCAGCAGCTTCGACAGGGATGAAAAACTGTTTTTT,CASSFDRDEKLFF
TRBV6-2/TRBV6-3,TRBJ2-1,NA,TRBD1,TGTGCCAGCAGTCGATATACAGGGGGCGTGGGCAATGAGCAGTTCTTC,CASSRYTGGVGNEQFF
TRBV25-1,TRBJ1-1,NA,TRBD1,TGTGCCAGCACAGGGCCCGGGGGCAGGGGGCGAAAGGGGACTGAAGCTTTCTTT,CASTGPGGRGRKGTEAFF
TRBV11-2,TRBJ2-7,NA,TRBD1,TGTGCCAGCAGCGGGACATGGGACAGGACGGAGCAGTACTTC,CASSGTWDRTEQYF
TRBV9,TRBJ1-4,NA,TRBD1,TGTGCCAGCAGCTTAGGGCCGGACAGGTATAATGAAAAACTGTTTTTT,CASSLGPDRYNEKLFF
TRBV6-5,TRBJ1-4,NA,TRBD1,TGTGCCAGCAGTTACTCATGGGACAGGGTTAATGAAAAACTGTTTTTT,CASSYSWDRVNEKLFF
TRBV11-2,TRBJ2-7,NA,TRBD2,TGTGCCAGCAGCTTAGGACTAGCGGGACTCCCTTCCGAGCAGTACTTC,CASSLGLAGLPSEQYF
TRBV9,TRBJ2-5,NA,TRBD2,TGTGCCAGCAGCGTAGCGGACGGGACTAGCGGCAACCAAGAGACCCAGTACTTC,CASSVADGTSGNQETQYF
TRBV30,TRBJ1-6,NA,TRBD1,TGTGCCGTGACAGGGGGCGGTTCACCCCTCCACTTT,CAVTGGGSPLHF
TRBV5-1,TRBJ1-2,few,TRBD1,TGCGCCAGCAGCTTGGCTAGGGGGCGAGGTGATGGCTACACCTTC,CASSLARGRGDGYTF
TRBV25-1,TRBJ2-5,NA,TRBD1,TGTGCCAGCAGCCCGGGGGACAGGGGCAAAGGGGAGACCCAGTACTTC,CASSPGDRGKGETQYF
TRBV11-2,TRBJ2-6,NA,NA,TGTGCCAGCAGCTTAGTTGCCAGGGCTGGGGCCAACGTCCTGACTTTC,CASSLVARAGANVLTF
TRBV18,TRBJ2-3,NA,TRBD2,TGTGCCAGCTCACCACTAGCGGGAGTAGGAGATACGCAGTATTTT,CASSPLAGVGDTQYF
TRBV2,TRBJ1-5,NA,NA,TGTGCCAGCAGTGAATGGACAGTTGATAGCAATCAGCCCCAGCATTTT,CASSEWTVDSNQPQHF
TRBV15,TRBJ2-7,NA,TRBD2,TGTGCCACCAGCAGCGAGTGGACTAGCGGGAGTTACGAGCAGTACTTC,CATSSEWTSGSYEQYF
TRBV28,TRBJ1-2,once,NA,TGTGCCAGCAGTTTATGGCTTGGGGCTGCGCTCTCTGGCTACACCTTC,CASSLWLGAALSGYTF
TRBV3-1/TRBV3-2,TRBJ2-1,NA,TRBD2,TGTGCCAGCAGCCAAGGGCGGGAGTGGGGGAATGAGCAGTTCTTC,CASSQGREWGNEQFF
TRBV6-5,TRBJ1-4,NA,NA,TGTGCCAGCAGCAAGACCCAGGCAACTAATGAAAAACTGTTTTTT,CASSKTQATNEKLFF
TRBV6-2/TRBV6-3,TRBJ2-4,NA,TRBD1,TGTGCCAGCAGCAGGACAGGGGACCACGCCAAAAACATTCAGTACTTC,CASSRTGDHAKNIQYF
TRBV3-1/TRBV3-2,TRBJ2-3,NA,NA,TGTGCCAGCAGCCCCGCGGAGAGAAGCACAGATACGCAGTATTTT,CASSPAERSTDTQYF
TRBV9,TRBJ2-5,NA,NA,TGTGCCAGCAGCGTATCTCCCCAATCCCGGGAGACCCAGTACTTC,CASSVSPQSRETQYF
TRBV7-2,TRBJ1-2,few,TRBD1,TGTGCCAGCAGCGAAACCGGGACAGACTATGGCTACACCTTC,CASSETGTDYGYTF
TRBV3-1/TRBV3-2,TRBJ2-7,NA,TRBD1,TGTGCCAGCAGCCCGTCGGACAGGGTTGAGGGGCAGTACTTC,CASSPSDRVEGQYF